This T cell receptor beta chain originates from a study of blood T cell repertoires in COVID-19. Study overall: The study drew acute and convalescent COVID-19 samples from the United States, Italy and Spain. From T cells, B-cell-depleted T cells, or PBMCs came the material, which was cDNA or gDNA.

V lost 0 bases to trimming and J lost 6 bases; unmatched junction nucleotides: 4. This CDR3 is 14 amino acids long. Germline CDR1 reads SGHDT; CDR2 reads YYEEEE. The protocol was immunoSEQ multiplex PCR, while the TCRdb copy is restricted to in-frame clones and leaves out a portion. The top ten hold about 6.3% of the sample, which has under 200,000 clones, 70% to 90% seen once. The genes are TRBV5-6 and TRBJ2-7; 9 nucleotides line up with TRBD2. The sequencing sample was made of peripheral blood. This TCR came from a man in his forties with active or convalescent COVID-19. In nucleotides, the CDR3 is TGTGCCAGCAGCTTGGGGACTAGCGCTCGCGAGCAGTACTTC. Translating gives CASSLGTSAREQYF.